These T cell receptor beta chains were read from a single sample in a study of blood T cell repertoires in COVID-19. Sequencing was performed with immunoSEQ multiplex PCR; in TCRdb, only in-frame clones are kept and a portion is missing. The sample carries 450,000 or so clones, 80% to 90% recorded once. Specimen: peripheral blood. These receptors originate from a man between 18 and 29 years old with COVID-19, enrolled during active disease. Each CDR3 is given with its conserved first and last residue.

TRBV6-5 CASRREIDTEAFF
TRBV10-2 CASSLLAGGNEQFF
TRBV29-1 CSVTGGSYNEQFF
TRBV4-1 CASSQDQGTSGSRSEQFF
TRBV19 CASSIVATSYNEQFF
TRBV3-1/TRBV3-2 CASSLGLGPTGELFF
TRBV2 CASSQDGGETQYF
TRBV2 CASSRTGDSYGYTF
TRBV9 CASSVASGGLDTQYF
TRBV6-5 CASSYSTGHEQFF
TRBV7-3 CASSSGLAGSDEQFF
TRBV30 CAWRDLAGGPGEQFF
TRBV6-5 CASSGQGVSDTIYF
TRBV12-1 CASSFVPEAHYGYTF
TRBV27 CASSLSGGSSVYEQYF
TRBV7-9 CASSLEGAHYGYTF
TRBV7-8 CASSRDRGYQPQHF
TRBV18 CASSEDRDGQPQHF
TRBV13 CASSQWGTSGVKYF
TRBV5-4 CASSSGQDGYTF
TRBV6-5 CASGRTSSLKFF
TRBV4-1 CASSQLTGETQYF
TRBV7-9 CASSPGLKNTEAFF
TRBV6-1 CASSDSGGPFRTDTQYF
TRBV5-8 CASSLATGLAASYEQYF
TRBV24-1 CATFDTGYGYTF
TRBV14 CASSRTTYQETQYF